This T cell receptor beta chain was obtained from a study of human T cells and chemical hapten exposure (dated by TCRdb to the early 2020s). Study-level background: For sensitization, 2% DPC in acetone was applied to a roughly 2 cm by roughly 2 cm area of upper inner arm skin. Patients additionally received weekly therapeutic DPC doses to the scalp throughout the approximately 25-week study period. Patch testing was performed on the upper back with Finn chambers containing 0.01% DPC, and the patch tests were scored after 6 days according to International Contact Dermatitis Research Group standards. The mostly female patient cohort included alopecia areata with under or over 50% scalp involvement, alopecia totalis and alopecia universalis. Libraries were combined into a pool for sequencing, and differences in TCR yield between samples came mainly from small differences in library volumes within the pool. This study followed changes in the peripheral blood TCR repertoire in vivo during primary and secondary sensitization of alopecia patients to the hapten diphenylcyclopropenone (DPC). Blood was sampled from patients pre-sensitization (week 0) and at 2, 6 and about 24 weeks after DPC sensitization. Blood for TCR sequencing was provided by twenty-nine alopecia patients at one to four time points (pre-sensitization, 2, 6 and 24 weeks).

For this chain, trimming is 6 bases at the V end and 3 bases at the J end, and the number of junction bases without a gene match is 5. Sequences MDHEN (CDR1) and SYDVKM (CDR2) are obtained from the germline V gene. From cysteine to phenylalanine, the CDR3 is 13 amino acids long. This entry keeps only the CDR3 DNA: 39 bases, framed from base 1. Library generation was performed with RACE. The instrument was a NextSeq 500. During library preparation, unique molecular identifiers were attached to individual cDNA molecules so that TCRs could be counted quantitatively and reproducibly. For every blood RNA sample, sequencing covered both the TCR alpha and TCR beta chains. The study's processing was this. The median number of TCRs per sample was roughly 100,000, ranging from about 23,224 to 750,000. The Decombinator software suite was used to annotate the V, J and CDR3 of the TCR reads. Every sample was subsampled to the same number of TCRs (28,000) for the PS versus PT1 abundance plots. Expanded TCRs were defined as absent before sensitization and observed at least eight times at the 2-week time point. The public reads were reprocessed in TCRdb via fastp at Q25 and MiXCR, keeping in-frame beta chains. Identical CDR3 protein sequences are pooled into one entry, listed with their most common genes and DNA. The V and J calls and clone size are TCRdb's, not the authors'. For this sample the table gives roughly 190,000 distinct CDR3 sequences, of which 20% to 25% were detected only once. The top ten clones comprise under 8.5% of the sample.

This clonotype was observed a handful of times. Its antigen specificity is not known. Nothing much larger sits one base from this clone, and base qualities are not available. The full study reports these points: A positive correlation was found between the number of PT1 expanded TCRs and patch test score, with significance reached at thresholds 8, 16 and 32 but not 4. Compared with pre-sensitization or healthy control sets, expanded TCRs formed significantly more large CDR3 similarity clusters, which is consistent with antigen-driven responses. Repeated subsampling changed both the strength of the expansion versus patch-test correlation and the threshold at which that correlation became significant. DPC sensitization did not change how many TCRs were above 1 in 1000 frequency, and no evidence was found of alterations in global repertoire structure. Alopecia, a presumed autoimmune disease, was present in all patients, so the immune response of the patients might differ from that of healthy individuals.

The intended sense of this specimen's time point label: patch test 1, 2 weeks after DPC sensitization. Per the publication, the treatment or condition label means: therapeutic diphenylcyclopropenone sensitization with weekly scalp DPC. At every patch-test visit, the blood draw took place before the patch test was put on. To be eligible, patients had to be aged 18 to 70, diagnosed with alopecia and judged suitable for DPC therapy, while pregnant patients were excluded. Unfractionated whole blood was collected in Tempus Blood RNA tubes, and total RNA was extracted from that blood. The TCR comes from a woman between 50 and 59 years old with alopecia areata. Some clones in this sample may be carry-over from other donors' samples. The sample here was whole blood, taken in connection with sensitization to the hapten diphenylcyclopropenone (DPC). This chain joins TRBV28 to TRBJ2-7; 7 central nucleotides agree with TRBD2. The CDR3 amino acid sequence is: CASRGGTIYEQYF. At the DNA level, the sequence is TGTGCCAGCAGGGGGGGGACTATCTACGAGCAGTACTTC.